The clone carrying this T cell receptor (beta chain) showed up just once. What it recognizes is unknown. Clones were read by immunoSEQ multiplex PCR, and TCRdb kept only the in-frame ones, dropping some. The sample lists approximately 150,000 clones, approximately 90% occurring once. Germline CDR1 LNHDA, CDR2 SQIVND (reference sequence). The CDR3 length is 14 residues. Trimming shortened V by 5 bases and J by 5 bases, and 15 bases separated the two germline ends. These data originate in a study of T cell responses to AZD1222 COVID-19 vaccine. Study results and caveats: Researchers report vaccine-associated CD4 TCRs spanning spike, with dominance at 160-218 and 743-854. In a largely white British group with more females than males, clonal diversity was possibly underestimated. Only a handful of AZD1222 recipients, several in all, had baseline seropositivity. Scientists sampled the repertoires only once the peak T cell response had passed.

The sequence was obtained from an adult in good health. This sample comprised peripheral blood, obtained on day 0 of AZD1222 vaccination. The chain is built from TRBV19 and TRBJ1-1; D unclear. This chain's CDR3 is CASSQPPAVTEAFF. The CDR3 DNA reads TGTGCCAGTAGTCAGCCCCCCGCAGTGACTGAAGCTTTCTTT.